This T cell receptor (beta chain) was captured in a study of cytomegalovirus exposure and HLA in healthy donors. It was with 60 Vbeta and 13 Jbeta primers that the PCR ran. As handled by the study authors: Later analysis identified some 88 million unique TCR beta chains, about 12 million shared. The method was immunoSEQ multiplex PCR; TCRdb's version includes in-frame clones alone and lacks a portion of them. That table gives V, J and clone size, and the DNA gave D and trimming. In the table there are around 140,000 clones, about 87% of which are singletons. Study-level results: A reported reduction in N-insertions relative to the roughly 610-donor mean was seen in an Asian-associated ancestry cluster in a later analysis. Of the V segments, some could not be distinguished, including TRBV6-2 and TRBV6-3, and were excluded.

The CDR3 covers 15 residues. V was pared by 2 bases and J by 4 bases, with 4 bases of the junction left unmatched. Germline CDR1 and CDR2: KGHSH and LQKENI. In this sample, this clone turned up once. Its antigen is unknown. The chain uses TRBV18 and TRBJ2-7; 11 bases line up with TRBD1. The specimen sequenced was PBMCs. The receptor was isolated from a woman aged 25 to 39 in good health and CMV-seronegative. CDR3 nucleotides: TGTGCCAGCTCACCAGGGACAGGGGGATATTACGAGCAGTACTTC. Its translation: CASSPGTGGYYEQYF.